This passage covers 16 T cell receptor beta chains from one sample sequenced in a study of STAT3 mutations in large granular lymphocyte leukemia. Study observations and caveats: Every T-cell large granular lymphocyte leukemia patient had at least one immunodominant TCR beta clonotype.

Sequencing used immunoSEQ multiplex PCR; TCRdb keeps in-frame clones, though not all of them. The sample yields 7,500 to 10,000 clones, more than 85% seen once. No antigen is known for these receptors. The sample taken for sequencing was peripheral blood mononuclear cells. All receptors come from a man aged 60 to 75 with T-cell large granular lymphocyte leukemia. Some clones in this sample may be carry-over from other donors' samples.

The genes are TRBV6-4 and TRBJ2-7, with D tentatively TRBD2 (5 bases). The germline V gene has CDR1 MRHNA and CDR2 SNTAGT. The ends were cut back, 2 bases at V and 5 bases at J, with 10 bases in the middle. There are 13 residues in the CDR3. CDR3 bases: TGTGCCAGCAGTGACGCTAGCTGCGACGAGCAGTACTTC. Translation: CASSDASCDEQYF.

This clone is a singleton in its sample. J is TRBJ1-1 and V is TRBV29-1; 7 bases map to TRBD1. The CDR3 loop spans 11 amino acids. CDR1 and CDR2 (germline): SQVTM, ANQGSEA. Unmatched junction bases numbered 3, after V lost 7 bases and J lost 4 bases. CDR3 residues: CSGTGATEAFF. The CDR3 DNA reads TGCAGCGGAACAGGGGCCACTGAAGCTTTCTTT.

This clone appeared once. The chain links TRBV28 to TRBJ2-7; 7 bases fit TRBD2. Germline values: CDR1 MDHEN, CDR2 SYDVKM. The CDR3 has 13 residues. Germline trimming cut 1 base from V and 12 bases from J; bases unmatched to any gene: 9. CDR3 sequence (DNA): TGTGCCAGCAGTTTATCCACCGGGGGAGGGTGGTACTTC. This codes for CASSLSTGGGWYF.

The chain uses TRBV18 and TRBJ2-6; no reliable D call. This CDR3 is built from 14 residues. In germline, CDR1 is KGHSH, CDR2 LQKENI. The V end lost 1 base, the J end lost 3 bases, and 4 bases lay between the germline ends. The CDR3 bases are TGTGCCAGCTCACCACAGGTTGGGGCCAACGTCCTGACTTTC. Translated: CASSPQVGANVLTF. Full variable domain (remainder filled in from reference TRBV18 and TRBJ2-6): NAGVMQNPRHLVRRRGQEARLRCSPMKGHSHVYWYRQLPEEGLKFMVYLQKENIIDESGMPKERFSAEFPKEGPSILRIQQVVRGDSAAYFCASSPQVGANVLTFGAGSRLTVL.

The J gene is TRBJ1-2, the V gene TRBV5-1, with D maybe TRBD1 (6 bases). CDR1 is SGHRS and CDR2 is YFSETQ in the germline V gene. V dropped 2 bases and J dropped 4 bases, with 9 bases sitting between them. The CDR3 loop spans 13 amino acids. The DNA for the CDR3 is TGCGCCAGCAGCTTTGGACAGACCTATGGCTACACCTTC. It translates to CASSFGQTYGYTF.

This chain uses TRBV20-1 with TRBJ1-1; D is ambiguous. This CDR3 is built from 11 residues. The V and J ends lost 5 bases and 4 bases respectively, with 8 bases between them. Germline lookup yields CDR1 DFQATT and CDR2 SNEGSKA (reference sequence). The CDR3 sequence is CSAPGSTEAFF. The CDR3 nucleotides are TGCAGTGCTCCAGGTAGCACTGAAGCTTTCTTT.

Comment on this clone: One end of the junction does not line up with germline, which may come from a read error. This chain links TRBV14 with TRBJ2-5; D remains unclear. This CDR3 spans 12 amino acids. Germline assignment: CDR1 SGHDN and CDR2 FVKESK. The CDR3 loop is CASSQDSGPTDF. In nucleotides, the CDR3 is TGTGCCAGCAGCCAAGATTCCGGGCCCACGGACTTC.

DNA of the CDR3: TGTGCCAGCACCCCGAGCTCCTACAATGAGCAGTTCTTC. Amino acid sequence: CASTPSSYNEQFF. The chain combines TRBV6-1 with TRBJ2-1; D remains ambiguous. The ends were cut back, 7 bases at V and 0 bases at J, with 7 bases in the middle. The CDR3 covers 13 residues. Germline V gene lookup returns CDR1 MNHNS and CDR2 SASEGT.

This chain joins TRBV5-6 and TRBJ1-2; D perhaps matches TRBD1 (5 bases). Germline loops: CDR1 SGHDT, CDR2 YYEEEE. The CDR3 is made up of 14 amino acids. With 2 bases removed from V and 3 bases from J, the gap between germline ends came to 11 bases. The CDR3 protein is CASSLGRADYGYTF. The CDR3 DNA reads TGTGCCAGCAGCTTAGGCAGGGCCGACTATGGCTACACCTTC.

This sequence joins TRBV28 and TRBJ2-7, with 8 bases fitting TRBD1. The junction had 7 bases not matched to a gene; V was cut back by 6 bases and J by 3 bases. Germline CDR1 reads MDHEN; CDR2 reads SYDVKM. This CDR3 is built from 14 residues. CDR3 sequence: CASSSTGGYYEQYF. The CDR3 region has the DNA TGTGCCAGCAGCTCCACAGGGGGTTACTACGAGCAGTACTTC.

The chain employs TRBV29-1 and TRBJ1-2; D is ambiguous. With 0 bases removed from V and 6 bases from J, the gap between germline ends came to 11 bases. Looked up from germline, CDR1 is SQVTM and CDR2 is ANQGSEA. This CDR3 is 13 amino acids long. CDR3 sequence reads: CSVEDEGLHGYTF. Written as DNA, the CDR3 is TGCAGCGTTGAAGATGAAGGGCTGCATGGCTACACCTTC.

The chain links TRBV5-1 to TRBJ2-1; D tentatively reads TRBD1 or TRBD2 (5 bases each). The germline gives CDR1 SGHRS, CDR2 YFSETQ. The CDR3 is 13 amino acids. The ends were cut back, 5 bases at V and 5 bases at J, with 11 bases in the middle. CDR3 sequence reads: CASRTGPNNEQFF. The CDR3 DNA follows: TGCGCCAGCAGAACGGGACCGAACAATGAGCAGTTCTTC.

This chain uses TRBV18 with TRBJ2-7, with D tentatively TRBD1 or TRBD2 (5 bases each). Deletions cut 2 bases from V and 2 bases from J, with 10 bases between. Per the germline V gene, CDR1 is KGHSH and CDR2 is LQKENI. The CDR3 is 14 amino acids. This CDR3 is CASSPGGSAYEQYF. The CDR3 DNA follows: TGTGCCAGCTCACCAGGGGGTAGCGCCTACGAGCAGTACTTC.

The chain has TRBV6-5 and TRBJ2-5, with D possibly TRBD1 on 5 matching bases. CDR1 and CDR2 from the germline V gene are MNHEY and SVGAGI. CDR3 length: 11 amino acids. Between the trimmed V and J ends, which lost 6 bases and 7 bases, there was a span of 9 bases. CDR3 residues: CASSHRGTQYF. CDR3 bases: TGTGCCAGCAGCCATAGGGGGACCCAGTACTTC.

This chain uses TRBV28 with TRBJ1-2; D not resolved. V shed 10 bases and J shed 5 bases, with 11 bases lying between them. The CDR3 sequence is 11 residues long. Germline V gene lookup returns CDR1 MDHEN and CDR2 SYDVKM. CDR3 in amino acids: CATVSGYGYTF. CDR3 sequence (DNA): TGTGCCACGGTATCGGGGTATGGCTACACCTTC.

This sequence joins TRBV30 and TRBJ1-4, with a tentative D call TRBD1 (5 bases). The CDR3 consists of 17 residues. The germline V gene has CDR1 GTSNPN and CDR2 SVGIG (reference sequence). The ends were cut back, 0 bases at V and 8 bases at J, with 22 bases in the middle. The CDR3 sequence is CAWSVNHPGTPEEKLFF. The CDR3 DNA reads TGTGCCTGGAGTGTAAATCACCCGGGGACCCCGGAAGAAAAACTGTTTTTT.